The 8 T cell receptor beta chains presented below share a single source sample, sequenced in a study of cytomegalovirus exposure and HLA in healthy donors. Primers: 60 Vbeta forward and 13 Jbeta reverse. TCRdb's copy holds only in-frame clones and misses some; the assay was immunoSEQ multiplex PCR. This table has about 140,000 clones, more than 75% appearing once. The specimen was PBMCs. The receptor source for this set is a man aged 18-30 years in good health and CMV-seropositive.

The table lists this clone with a count of one. The V and J genes are TRBV27 and TRBJ2-1, with a possible D match to TRBD1 (6 bases). Germline assignment: CDR1 MNHEY and CDR2 SMNVEV (reference sequence). Trimming removed 4 bases from V and 7 bases from J, with 17 bases in between. This CDR3 has 15 residues. This CDR3 reads CASSSRSQGRNEQFF. In DNA form, the CDR3 reads TGTGCCAGCAGTTCCCGTTCACAGGGTCGAAATGAGCAGTTCTTC.

The genes are TRBV5-1 and TRBJ1-4; D remains ambiguous. The germline gives CDR1 SGHRS, CDR2 YFSETQ. The CDR3 length is 15 residues. Trimming pared 0 bases from V and 8 bases from J, leaving 14 bases between. CDR3 protein: CASSLDGDPGEKLFF. The CDR3 region has the DNA TGCGCCAGCAGCTTGGATGGAGATCCGGGAGAAAAACTGTTTTTT.

The CDR3 region has the DNA TGTGCCAGCAGTTACCGAAGTACAGGGGACAATCAGCCCCAGCATTTT. The encoded protein is CASSYRSTGDNQPQHF. The genes are TRBV6-5 and TRBJ1-5; 7 bases align to TRBD1. This CDR3 contains 16 residues. Germline V gene sequence: CDR1 MNHEY, CDR2 SVGAGI. V dropped 2 bases and J dropped 3; count of bases not matched to a gene: 7.

The chain joins TRBV4-2 to TRBJ2-7, with D perhaps TRBD1 (5 bases). The germline gives CDR1 LGHNA, CDR2 YNFKEQ. The CDR3 spans 16 residues. V lost 4 bases to trimming and J lost 5 bases, with 21 bases between them. CDR3 in amino acids: CASSLPNPGKNDEQYF. The CDR3 nucleotides read TGTGCCAGCAGCCTACCTAACCCAGGGAAAAACGACGAGCAGTACTTC.

The chain is built from TRBV28 and TRBJ2-1; 8 bases match TRBD1. CDR1 MDHEN and CDR2 SYDVKM come from the germline V gene. The V segment lost 6 bases and the J segment 5 bases; nucleotides outside the gene matches: 9. The CDR3 contains 15 residues. The CDR3 nucleotides read TGTGCCAGCAGCCCAACAGGGGGGCCCAACAATGAGCAGTTCTTC. This gives the protein CASSPTGGPNNEQFF.

The V call is TRBV28, the J call TRBJ1-2, with TRBD1 as a possible D gene (6 bases). The length of the CDR3 is 15 residues. Germline values: CDR1 MDHEN, CDR2 SYDVKM. Trimming removed 7 bases from V and 5 bases from J, with 20 bases in between. CDR3 coding DNA: TGTGCCAGCACTTCTAGTATGGGGGCAGGGTATGGCTACACCTTC. It yields the protein CASTSSMGAGYGYTF.

This chain uses TRBV27 with TRBJ2-7; 7 bases map to TRBD1. Germline trimming cut 2 bases from V and 2 bases from J; bases unmatched to any gene: 3. Germline V gene data show CDR1 as MNHEY and CDR2 as SMNVEV (reference sequence). The CDR3 runs 14 residues. CDR3 bases: TGTGCCAGCAGTTTAAGGGGACAGACCTACGAGCAGTACTTC. Its translation: CASSLRGQTYEQYF.

The rearrangement joins TRBV14 to TRBJ2-5; TRBD1 might be the D (8 bases). V gave up 3 bases and J gave up 5 bases, with 16 bases separating them. Germline assignment: CDR1 SGHDN and CDR2 FVKESK. This CDR3 region has 15 residues. CDR3 in DNA: TGTGCCAGCAGCCAGCGAACAGGGGGAGGGGAGACCCAGTACTTC. This translates into CASSQRTGGGETQYF.